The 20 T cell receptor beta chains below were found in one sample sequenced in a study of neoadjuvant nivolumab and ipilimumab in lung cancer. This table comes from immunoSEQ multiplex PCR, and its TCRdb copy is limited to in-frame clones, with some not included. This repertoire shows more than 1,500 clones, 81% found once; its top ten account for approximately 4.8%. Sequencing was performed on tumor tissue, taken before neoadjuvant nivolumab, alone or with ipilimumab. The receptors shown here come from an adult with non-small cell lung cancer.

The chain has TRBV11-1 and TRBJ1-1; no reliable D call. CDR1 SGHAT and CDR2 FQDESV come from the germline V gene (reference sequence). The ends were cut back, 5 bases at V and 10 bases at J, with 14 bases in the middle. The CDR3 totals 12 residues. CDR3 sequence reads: CASSHMVESAFF. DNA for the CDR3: TGTGCCAGCAGCCACATGGTTGAGTCAGCTTTCTTT.

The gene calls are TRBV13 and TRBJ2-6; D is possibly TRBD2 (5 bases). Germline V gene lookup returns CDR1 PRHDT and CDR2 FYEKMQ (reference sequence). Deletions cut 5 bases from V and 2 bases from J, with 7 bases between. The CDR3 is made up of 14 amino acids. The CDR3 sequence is CASSLGTGANVLTF. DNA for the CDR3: TGTGCCAGCAGCCTCGGGACTGGGGCCAACGTCCTGACTTTC.

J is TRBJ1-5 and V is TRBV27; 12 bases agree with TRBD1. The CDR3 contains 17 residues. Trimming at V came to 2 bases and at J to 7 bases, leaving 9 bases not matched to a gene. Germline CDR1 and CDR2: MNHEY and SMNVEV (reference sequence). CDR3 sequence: CASSLNSGTGGWQPQHF. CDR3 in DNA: TGTGCCAGCAGTTTAAATTCCGGGACAGGGGGCTGGCAGCCCCAGCATTTT.

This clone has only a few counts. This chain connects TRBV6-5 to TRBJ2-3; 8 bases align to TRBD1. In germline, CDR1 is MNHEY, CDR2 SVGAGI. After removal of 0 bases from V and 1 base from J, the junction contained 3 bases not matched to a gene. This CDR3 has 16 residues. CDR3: CASSYSETGGTDTQYF. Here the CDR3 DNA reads TGTGCCAGCAGTTACTCGGAGACAGGGGGCACAGATACGCAGTATTTT.

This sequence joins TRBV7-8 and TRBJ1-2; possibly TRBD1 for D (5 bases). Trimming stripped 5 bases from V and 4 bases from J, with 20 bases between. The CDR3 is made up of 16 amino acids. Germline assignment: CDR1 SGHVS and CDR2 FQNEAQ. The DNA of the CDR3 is TGTGCCAGCAGCCCGAGGAGGGACCATCCCTTCTATGGCTACACCTTC. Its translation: CASSPRRDHPFYGYTF.

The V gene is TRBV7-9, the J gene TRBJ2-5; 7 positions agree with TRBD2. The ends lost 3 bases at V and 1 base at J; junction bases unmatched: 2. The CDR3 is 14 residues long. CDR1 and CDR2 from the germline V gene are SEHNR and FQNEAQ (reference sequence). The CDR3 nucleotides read TGTGCCAGCAGCTTCACTAGCGTCCAAGAGACCCAGTACTTC. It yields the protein CASSFTSVQETQYF.

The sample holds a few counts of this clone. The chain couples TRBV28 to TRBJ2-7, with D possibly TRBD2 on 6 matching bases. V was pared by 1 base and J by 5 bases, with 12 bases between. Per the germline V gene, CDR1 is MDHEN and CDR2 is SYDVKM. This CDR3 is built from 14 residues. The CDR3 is CASSLSGRRHEQYF. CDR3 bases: TGTGCCAGCAGTTTATCTGGGAGGAGGCACGAGCAGTACTTC.

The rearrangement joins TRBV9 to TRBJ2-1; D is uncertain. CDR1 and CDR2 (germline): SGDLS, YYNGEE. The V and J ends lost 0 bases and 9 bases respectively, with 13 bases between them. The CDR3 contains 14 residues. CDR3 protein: CASSVDLGSGEQFF. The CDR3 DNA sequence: TGTGCCAGCAGCGTAGATTTGGGCTCGGGTGAGCAGTTCTTC.

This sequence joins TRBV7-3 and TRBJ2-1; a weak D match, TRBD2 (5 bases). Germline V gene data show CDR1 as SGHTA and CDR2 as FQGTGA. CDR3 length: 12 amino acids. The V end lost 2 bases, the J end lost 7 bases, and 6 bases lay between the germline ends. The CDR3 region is CASSLGENEQFF. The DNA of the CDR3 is TGTGCCAGCAGCTTAGGGGAGAATGAGCAGTTCTTC.

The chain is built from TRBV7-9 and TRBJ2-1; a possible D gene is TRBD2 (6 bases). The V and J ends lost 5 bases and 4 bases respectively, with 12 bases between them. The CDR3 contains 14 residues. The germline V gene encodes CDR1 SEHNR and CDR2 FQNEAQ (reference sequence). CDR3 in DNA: TGTGCCAGCAGCAAGGGACTGGAATACAATGAGCAGTTCTTC. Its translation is CASSKGLEYNEQFF. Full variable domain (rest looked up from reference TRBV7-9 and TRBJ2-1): DTGVSQNPRHKITKRGQNVTFRCDPISEHNRLYWYRQTLGQGPEFLTYFQNEAQLEKSRLLSDRFSAERPKGSFSTLEIQRTEQGDSAMYLCASSKGLEYNEQFFGPGTRLTVL.

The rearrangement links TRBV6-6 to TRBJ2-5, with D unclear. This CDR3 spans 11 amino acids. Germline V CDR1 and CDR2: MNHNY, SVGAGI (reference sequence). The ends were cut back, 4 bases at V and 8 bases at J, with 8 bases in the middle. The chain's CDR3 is CASSSTGTQYF. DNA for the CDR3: TGTGCCAGCAGTTCCACCGGTACCCAGTACTTC.

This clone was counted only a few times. DNA for the CDR3: TGTGCCAGCAGCTTAGACGGGACCCTAGATACGCAGTATTTT. Amino acids: CASSLDGTLDTQYF. The chain carries TRBV7-6 and TRBJ2-3; D is perhaps TRBD1 or TRBD2 (5 bases each). CDR1 SGHVS and CDR2 FNYEAQ come from the germline V gene. The CDR3 extends over 14 amino acids. Trimming cost V 1 base and J 5 bases, with 10 bases left between them.

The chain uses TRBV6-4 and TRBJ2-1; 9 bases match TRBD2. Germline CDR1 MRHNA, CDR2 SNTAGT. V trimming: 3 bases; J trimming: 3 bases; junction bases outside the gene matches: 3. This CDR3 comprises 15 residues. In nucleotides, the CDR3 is TGTGCCAGCAGTGAGGAGACTAGCGGCTACAATGAGCAGTTCTTC. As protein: CASSEETSGYNEQFF.

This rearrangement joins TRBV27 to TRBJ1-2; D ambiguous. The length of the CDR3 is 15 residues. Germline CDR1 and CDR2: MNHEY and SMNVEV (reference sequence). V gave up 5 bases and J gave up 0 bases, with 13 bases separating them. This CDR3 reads CASSIKREANYGYTF. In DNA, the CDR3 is TGTGCCAGCAGTATTAAAAGAGAAGCTAACTATGGCTACACCTTC.

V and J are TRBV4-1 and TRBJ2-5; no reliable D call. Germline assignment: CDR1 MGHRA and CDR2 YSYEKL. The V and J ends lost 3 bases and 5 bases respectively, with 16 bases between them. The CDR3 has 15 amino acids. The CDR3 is CASSHPSPAAETQYF. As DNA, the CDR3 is TGCGCCAGCAGCCATCCGAGTCCGGCAGCGGAGACCCAGTACTTC.

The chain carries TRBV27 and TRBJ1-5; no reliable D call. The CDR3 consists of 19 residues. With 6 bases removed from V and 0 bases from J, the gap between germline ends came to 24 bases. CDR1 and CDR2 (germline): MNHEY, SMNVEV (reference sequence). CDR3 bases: TGTGCCAGCAGCCTATGCGCATTTTTAAAGACTCATAGCAATCAGCCCCAGCATTTT. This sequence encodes CASSLCAFLKTHSNQPQHF.

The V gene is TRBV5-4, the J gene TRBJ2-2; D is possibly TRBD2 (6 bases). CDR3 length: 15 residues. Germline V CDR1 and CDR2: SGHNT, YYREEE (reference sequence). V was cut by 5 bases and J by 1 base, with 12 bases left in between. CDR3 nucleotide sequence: TGTGCCAGCAGTTGGACTATCCTGAACACCGGGGAGCTGTTTTTT. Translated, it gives CASSWTILNTGELFF. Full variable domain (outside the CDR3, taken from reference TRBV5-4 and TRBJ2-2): ETGVTQSPTHLIKTRGQQVTLRCSSQSGHNTVSWYQQALGQGPQFIFQYYREEENGRGNFPPRFSGLQFPNYSSELNVNALELDDSALYLCASSWTILNTGELFFGEGSRLTVL.

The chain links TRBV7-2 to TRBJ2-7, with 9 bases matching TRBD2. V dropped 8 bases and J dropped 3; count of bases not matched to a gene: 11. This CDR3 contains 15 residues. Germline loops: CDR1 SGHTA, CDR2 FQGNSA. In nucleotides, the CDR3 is TGTGCCAGCGGAGTGTGGGTAGCGGGAGTCTACGAGCAGTACTTC. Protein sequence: CASGVWVAGVYEQYF.

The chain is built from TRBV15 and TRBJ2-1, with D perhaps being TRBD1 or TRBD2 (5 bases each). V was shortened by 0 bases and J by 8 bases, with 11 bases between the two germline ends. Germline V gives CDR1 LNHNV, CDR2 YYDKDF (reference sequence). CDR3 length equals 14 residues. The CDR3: CATSRDTGPDEQFF. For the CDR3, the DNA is TGTGCCACCAGCAGAGACACGGGACCGGATGAGCAGTTCTTC.

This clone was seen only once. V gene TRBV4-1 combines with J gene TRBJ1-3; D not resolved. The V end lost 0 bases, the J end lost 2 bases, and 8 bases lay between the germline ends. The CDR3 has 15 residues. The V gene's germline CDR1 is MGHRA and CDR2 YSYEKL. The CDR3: CASSQESDAGNTIYF. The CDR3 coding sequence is TGCGCCAGCAGCCAAGAATCAGATGCTGGAAACACCATATATTTT.